The subject of this entry is one TCR beta chain. Its target is unknown. This CDR3 is built from 14 residues. Germline CDR1 is KGHSH and CDR2 is LQKENI. V was cut by 4 bases and J by 4 bases, with 10 bases left in between. This sample was included in a study of shared clonotypes between healthy human individuals. Study-wide context: Each donor's CD8 memory used one plate, CD8 naive two, each CD4 subset three.

The authors distributed each subset's genomic DNA evenly over several immunoSEQ plates. The assay was immunoSEQ multiplex PCR, and TCRdb's table has in-frame clones only and misses some. Here the sample spans 2 million to 2.5 million clones, 85% to 95% being singletons. Study results and limitations: Clonotype sharing among the donors was expected to vary with sequencing depth. In general, naive subsets displayed greater estimated richness than memory subsets did.

V and J are TRBV18 and TRBJ2-2; D not certain. Sequenced: naive CD4+ T cells from PBMCs. Specified subset: CD45RA+ positively selected. This sequence was found in a young man in good health. Some clones in this sample may be carry-over from other donors' samples. CDR3 region: CASSRDLSTGELFF. CDR3 bases: TGTGCCAGCTCACGAGACTTATCCACCGGGGAGCTGTTTTTT.